Sequencing of this TCR beta chain was carried out in a study of blood T cell repertoires in COVID-19. Background on the study: From the United States, Italy and Spain came samples of acute and convalescent COVID-19.

Method: immunoSEQ multiplex PCR; TCRdb's copy keeps in-frame clones and lacks some. This sample has about 61,000 clones, with roughly 87% found just once. The CDR3 is made up of 14 amino acids. Germline V lookup: CDR1 LGHDT, CDR2 YNNKEL (reference sequence). V was cut by 1 base and J by 1 base, with 7 bases left in between. Sequenced: peripheral blood. The receptor's source is a man aged 80 or over in a cohort sampled during active COVID-19. The chain carries TRBV3-1 (or the pseudogene TRBV3-2) and TRBJ1-1; D remains ambiguous. CDR3 sequence: CASSQGAANTEAFF. The CDR3 DNA is TGTGCCAGCAGCCAAGGGGCAGCGAACACTGAAGCTTTCTTT.